This TCR beta chain stems from a study of blood T cell repertoires in COVID-19. On the study more broadly: The United States, Italy and Spain provided the acute and convalescent COVID-19 samples.

This CDR3 comprises 18 residues. V trimming: 2 bases; J trimming: 3 bases; junction bases outside the gene matches: 16. CDR1 LGHNA and CDR2 YNFKEQ come from the germline V gene. This clone was detected once. Original data processing: Amplification of reference gene primers was used by the study to estimate nucleated cell counts. Repertoires were generated with immunoSEQ multiplex PCR, while TCRdb's copy carries only in-frame clones and drops some. V, J and clone size are taken as reported in that table, and D and trimming were inferred from the DNA itself. The sample has under 75,000 clones, about 91% seen once.

The V and J genes are TRBV4-2 and TRBJ2-7; TRBD1 matches at 7 bases. The TCR was taken from a woman of 80 years or more with active COVID-19. Sequenced: peripheral blood. In nucleotides, the CDR3 is TGTGCCAGCAGCCAAAAGAGGGGGCGGACAGGAGCCCTCTACGAGCAGTACTTC. This codes for CASSQKRGRTGALYEQYF.